Here is one T cell receptor beta chain with its context. Its antigen remains unidentified. The data belong to a study of vaccination and CD4 T cells after COVID-19. Regarding treatment: roughly 11-day PBMC culture with coronavirus spike peptide pools or control peptides (ViraFEST assay). An unexposed donor provided the CD4+ T cells, which were collected before the COVID-19 pandemic (2011-2018). This CDR3 spans 15 amino acids. Germline lookup yields CDR1 SEHNR and CDR2 FQNEAQ (reference sequence). V dropped 3 bases and J dropped 8; count of bases not matched to a gene: 6. Cultured CD4+ T cells had their DNA profiled by the Oncomine TCR Beta short-read assay. Extraction of genomic DNA was performed on cultured CD4+ T cells. TCRdb reprocessed the PCR reads with MiXCR, giving one entry per CDR3 protein. The sample yields 12,000 or so distinct CDR3 sequences, 30% to 45% seen once.

The V gene is TRBV7-9, the J gene TRBJ2-1; 11 bases align to TRBD2. Sequencing was carried out using CD4+ T cells from blood, cultured in vitro. This TCR derives from a human donor in good health. CDR3 region: CASSLGTSGSYEQFF. The CDR3 DNA is TGTGCCAGCAGCTTGGGCACTAGCGGGAGTTATGAGCAGTTCTTC.